What follows are 29 T cell receptor beta chains derived from one specimen sequenced in a study of Ad26.COV2.S vaccination and SARS-CoV-2 variants. TCRdb keeps only in-frame clones here, not all; method: immunoSEQ multiplex PCR. The sample has about 480,000 clones, roughly nine tenths seen once. The treatment was: roughly 18 received Ad26.COV2.S at low or high dose, single or two shots; 5 received placebo; per-sample allocation not given. Samples were taken on day 63 after the first vaccine or placebo injection. Sequenced here: peripheral blood, sampled in a trial of Ad26.COV2.S vaccine versus placebo. Receptor source: a person between 18 and 59 years old who received the Ad26.COV2.S COVID-19 vaccine or a placebo.

The rearrangement links TRBV7-8 to TRBJ2-1; 7 bases map to TRBD1. Trimming at V came to 2 bases and at J to 6 bases, leaving 7 bases not matched to a gene. This CDR3 has 15 residues. CDR1 is SGHVS and CDR2 is FQNEAQ in the germline V gene. CDR3 nucleotide sequence: TGTGCCAGCAGCTTAAACAGGGGAATCGTCAATGAGCAGTTCTTC. Its translation is CASSLNRGIVNEQFF.

The gene calls are TRBV29-1 and TRBJ1-1; D not resolved. This CDR3 region has 10 residues. Germline values: CDR1 SQVTM, CDR2 ANQGSEA. V lost 4 bases, J lost 6 bases, and 6 bases lay in between. CDR3 protein: CSVGLAEAFF. In DNA form, the CDR3 reads TGCAGCGTTGGACTGGCTGAAGCTTTCTTT.

This clone was picked up one time. The chain joins TRBV5-5 to TRBJ1-2; perhaps TRBD1 as D (5 bases). V shed 0 bases and J shed 5 bases, with 8 bases lying between them. Germline values: CDR1 SGHKS, CDR2 YYEKEE (reference sequence). The CDR3 runs to 13 residues. CDR3 sequence: CASSLGQRYGYTF. The CDR3 nucleotides read TGTGCCAGCAGCTTGGGACAGAGATATGGCTACACCTTC.

The V call is TRBV11-1, the J call TRBJ2-3; D may be TRBD2 (6 bases). This CDR3 is 15 amino acids long. Germline loops: CDR1 SGHAT, CDR2 FQDESV (reference sequence). V was pared by 1 base and J by 1 base, with 9 bases between. Written as DNA, the CDR3 is TGTGCCAGCAGCTTAGAGGGAGGACGCACAGATACGCAGTATTTT. Translating gives CASSLEGGRTDTQYF.

The gene calls are TRBV3-1 (or the pseudogene TRBV3-2) and TRBJ2-1, with D maybe TRBD1 (7 bases). The CDR3 extends over 17 amino acids. Germline values: CDR1 LGHDT, CDR2 YNNKEL (reference sequence). The V and J ends lost 3 bases and 7 bases respectively, with 22 bases between them. CDR3 amino acids: CASSHRRPRGVGNEQFF. DNA for the CDR3: TGTGCCAGCAGCCACCGAAGGCCCAGGGGGGTCGGGAATGAGCAGTTCTTC.

The chain recombines TRBV6-2 or TRBV6-3 with TRBJ1-2; D perhaps matches TRBD1 (5 bases). Germline CDR1 reads MNHEY; CDR2 reads SVGEGT. The CDR3 is made up of 15 amino acids. Trimming stripped 5 bases from V and 1 base from J, with 14 bases between. The CDR3 loop is CASSGDHLVNYGYTF. The CDR3 DNA reads TGTGCCAGCAGTGGGGACCACCTTGTTAACTATGGCTACACCTTC.

The rearrangement joins TRBV6-6 to TRBJ2-7; D could derive from TRBD1 or TRBD2 (5 bases each). CDR1 is MNHNY, CDR2 SVGAGI, per germline (reference sequence). This CDR3 region has 13 residues. V lost 2 bases, J lost 3 bases, and 8 bases lay in between. The CDR3, as DNA: TGTGCCAGCAGTTACGAGGGGAACTACGAGCAGTACTTC. Protein sequence: CASSYEGNYEQYF.

The CDR3 coding sequence is TGTGCCAGTAGCCGACTCACCCCCACAGATACGCAGTATTTT. Protein: CASSRLTPTDTQYF. The chain has TRBV19 and TRBJ2-3; D unclear. CDR3 size: 14 residues. Germline V gene lookup returns CDR1 LNHDA and CDR2 SQIVND (reference sequence). Trimming took 6 bases from V and 2 from J, leaving 12 bases between them. The full variable domain, completed using reference TRBV19 and TRBJ2-3, is DGGITQSPKYLFRKEGQNVTLSCEQNLNHDAMYWYRQDPGQGLRLIYYSQIVNDFQKGDIAEGYSVSREKKESFPLTVTSAQKNPTAFYLCASSRLTPTDTQYFGPGTRLTVL.

This chain joins TRBV5-1 and TRBJ1-1; no reliable D call. Trimming removed 0 bases from V and 2 bases from J, with 8 bases in between. Looked up from germline, CDR1 is SGHRS and CDR2 is YFSETQ. This CDR3 spans 14 amino acids. The CDR3 coding sequence is TGCGCCAGCAGCTTGGATGCCGCAAACACTGAAGCTTTCTTT. Residues: CASSLDAANTEAFF.

This sequence joins TRBV5-4 and TRBJ1-3; D perhaps matches TRBD1 (6 bases). Trimming cost V 0 bases and J 5 bases, with 15 bases left between them. This CDR3 is built from 16 residues. From germline, CDR1 is SGHNT and CDR2 YYREEE (reference sequence). This CDR3 reads CASSLEGGRGRNTIYF. DNA for the CDR3: TGTGCCAGCAGCTTGGAGGGGGGGCGCGGAAGAAACACCATATATTTT.

The V and J genes are TRBV10-3 and TRBJ2-7; D not certain. Trimming stripped 0 bases from V and 2 bases from J, with 5 bases between. CDR3 length: 13 amino acids. From germline, CDR1 is ENHRY and CDR2 SYGVKD. The CDR3 reads CAISESMAYEQYF. The CDR3 region has the DNA TGTGCCATCAGTGAGTCGATGGCCTACGAGCAGTACTTC.

The V call is TRBV28, the J call TRBJ2-7; D might be TRBD2 (6 bases). Trimming stripped 7 bases from V and 2 bases from J, with 12 bases between. This CDR3 spans 13 amino acids. Germline lookup yields CDR1 MDHEN and CDR2 SYDVKM. The CDR3 DNA sequence: TGTGCCAGCAAAAGTGCGGGACCCTACGAGCAGTACTTC. It translates to CASKSAGPYEQYF.

The chain uses TRBV30 and TRBJ2-4; a possible D gene is TRBD2 (5 bases). Germline V gene data show CDR1 as GTSNPN and CDR2 as SVGIG (reference sequence). Trimming took 1 base from V and 4 from J, leaving 8 bases between them. The CDR3 runs 13 residues. The CDR3 loop is CAWSGAGKNIQYF. CDR3 nucleotide sequence: TGTGCCTGGAGTGGCGCGGGTAAAAACATTCAGTACTTC. The complete variable domain, with remaining parts taken from reference TRBV30 and TRBJ2-4, reads SQTIHQWPATLVQPVGSPLSLECTVEGTSNPNLYWYRQAAGRGLQLLFYSVGIGQISSEVPQNLSASRPQDRQFILSSKKLLLSDSGFYLCAWSGAGKNIQYFGAGTRLSVL.

The genes are TRBV7-9 and TRBJ2-4, with TRBD1 matching over 7 bases. The V gene end was trimmed by 0 bases and the J gene end by 1 base; junction bases not matched to a gene: 6. The CDR3 extends over 17 amino acids. Germline V lookup: CDR1 SEHNR, CDR2 FQNEAQ (reference sequence). The DNA for the CDR3 is TGTGCCAGCAGCTTAGCGGGACAGCCCGAGGCCAAAAACATTCAGTACTTC. Protein: CASSLAGQPEAKNIQYF.

The table lists this clone with a count of one. J is TRBJ2-7 and V is TRBV28, with a possible D match to TRBD1 (5 bases). The V and J ends lost 1 base and 6 bases respectively, with 13 bases between them. Germline assignment: CDR1 MDHEN and CDR2 SYDVKM. The CDR3 totals 14 residues. The chain's CDR3 is CASSLLAQGFEQYF. The CDR3 region has the DNA TGTGCCAGCAGTTTATTGGCCCAGGGATTCGAGCAGTACTTC.

The DNA of the CDR3 is TGTGCCAGCAGCTTAGTAGTAGGGACGAACACAGATACGCAGTATTTT. This codes for CASSLVVGTNTDTQYF. The rearrangement links TRBV7-9 to TRBJ2-3; possibly TRBD1 or TRBD2 for D (5 bases each). In germline, CDR1 is SEHNR, CDR2 FQNEAQ (reference sequence). V shed 1 base and J shed 2 bases, with 13 bases lying between them. The CDR3 has 16 amino acids.

This clone was recorded once. The chain has TRBV6-2 or TRBV6-3 and TRBJ1-5; 9 positions agree with TRBD1. CDR1 and CDR2 from the germline V gene are MNHEY and SVGEGT. This CDR3 has 14 amino acids. The V and J ends lost 5 bases and 7 bases, in that order; junction bases with no gene match: 6. CDR3 nucleotides: TGTGCCAGCAGTCAGGACAGGGGAGGACAGCCCCAGCATTTT. Protein: CASSQDRGGQPQHF.

The chain employs TRBV19 and TRBJ2-2; a weak D match, TRBD1 (6 bases). Trimming removed 10 bases at V and 0 bases at J, with 12 bases between. This CDR3 is built from 14 residues. Germline lookup yields CDR1 LNHDA and CDR2 SQIVND (reference sequence). CDR3 nucleotide sequence: TGTGCCACCCGGGACAACCCGAACACCGGGGAGCTGTTTTTT. This sequence encodes CATRDNPNTGELFF.

The chain has TRBV28 and TRBJ2-7; no reliable D call. V was clipped by 2 bases and J by 0 bases, with 8 bases between them. From germline, CDR1 is MDHEN and CDR2 SYDVKM. CDR3 size: 14 residues. The chain's CDR3 is CASSLTRSSYEQYF. Here the CDR3 DNA reads TGTGCCAGCAGTTTAACAAGGAGCTCCTACGAGCAGTACTTC.

The J gene is TRBJ1-2, the V gene TRBV6-6, with a weak D call TRBD1 (5 bases). The V and J ends lost 2 bases and 2 bases respectively, with 6 bases between them. Per germline, CDR1 MNHNY and CDR2 SVGAGI (reference sequence). CDR3 length equals 13 residues. CDR3 in amino acids: CASSYAGNYGYTF. DNA of the CDR3: TGTGCCAGCAGTTACGCAGGGAACTATGGCTACACCTTC.

The rearrangement uses TRBV29-1 and TRBJ2-2; D remains ambiguous. Germline V lookup: CDR1 SQVTM, CDR2 ANQGSEA. This CDR3 has 13 residues. With 4 bases removed from V and 4 bases from J, the gap between germline ends came to 10 bases. The CDR3 spells CSVGLPFTGELFF. The CDR3 DNA is TGCAGCGTTGGTCTACCGTTCACCGGGGAGCTGTTTTTT.

The CDR3 nucleotides read TGTGCCAGCAGTTTTAATCCGAATTCACCCCTCCACTTT. It is translated as CASSFNPNSPLHF. The chain couples TRBV27 to TRBJ1-6; D remains ambiguous. V was cut by 3 bases and J by 7 bases, with 7 bases left in between. Germline V gene lookup returns CDR1 MNHEY and CDR2 SMNVEV (reference sequence). This CDR3 region has 13 residues.

The rearrangement links TRBV28 to TRBJ1-2, with a tentative D call TRBD1 (5 bases). Trimming stripped 5 bases from V and 0 bases from J, with 16 bases between. Germline CDR1 is MDHEN and CDR2 is SYDVKM. The length of the CDR3 is 16 residues. CDR3 bases: TGTGCCAGCAGTGCACAGGAGCAAATAACTAACTATGGCTACACCTTC. It encodes CASSAQEQITNYGYTF.

The V call is TRBV6-6, the J call TRBJ2-2, with TRBD1 matching over 7 bases. Trimming cost V 5 bases and J 6 bases; bases outside gene matches: 15. From germline, CDR1 is MNHNY and CDR2 SVGAGI (reference sequence). This CDR3 comprises 17 residues. The CDR3 reads CASSRRTGTEGAGELFF. CDR3 sequence (DNA): TGTGCCAGCAGTCGGAGAACCGGGACAGAAGGGGCCGGGGAGCTGTTTTTT.

The gene calls are TRBV30 and TRBJ2-7; D remains unclear. Germline CDR1 is GTSNPN and CDR2 is SVGIG (reference sequence). V lost 7 bases to trimming and J lost 3 bases, with 7 bases between them. CDR3 size: 10 residues. The CDR3 is CAFKNYEQYF. As DNA, the CDR3 is TGTGCCTTCAAAAACTACGAGCAGTACTTC.

The chain employs TRBV5-8 and TRBJ1-1, with D perhaps matching TRBD1 (5 bases). The germline gives CDR1 SGHTS, CDR2 YDEGEE. The CDR3 is 17 amino acids. V was cut by 4 bases and J by 4 bases, with 23 bases left in between. The CDR3 loop reads CASSPWGGFRKGTEAFF. Here the CDR3 DNA reads TGTGCCAGCAGCCCGTGGGGGGGATTTAGAAAGGGCACTGAAGCTTTCTTT.

The CDR3 loop reads CASSLGRLAGGSYEQYF. The CDR3 region has the DNA TGTGCCAGCAGCTTAGGGAGGCTAGCGGGGGGCTCCTACGAGCAGTACTTC. This chain connects TRBV11-2 to TRBJ2-7, with 11 bases that match TRBD2. Losses at the gene ends were 1 base for V and 0 bases for J; bases not matched to a gene: 5. Germline V lookup: CDR1 SGHAT, CDR2 FQNNGV. The CDR3 spans 17 residues.

The V and J genes are TRBV5-1 and TRBJ2-5; 15 bases agree with TRBD2. This CDR3 spans 18 amino acids. Germline trimming cut 2 bases from V and 2 bases from J; bases unmatched to any gene: 7. Looked up from germline, CDR1 is SGHRS and CDR2 is YFSETQ. CDR3 coding DNA: TGCGCCAGCAGCTTAGGACTAGCGGGAGGGCCTCAACAAGAGACCCAGTACTTC. Translated: CASSLGLAGGPQQETQYF. The full variable domain, completed using reference TRBV5-1 and TRBJ2-5, is KAGVTQTPRYLIKTRGQQVTLSCSPISGHRSVSWYQQTPGQGLQFLFEYFSETQRNKGNFPGRFSGRQFSNSRSEMNVSTLELGDSALYLCASSLGLAGGPQQETQYFGPGTRLLVL.

The chain has TRBV6-5 and TRBJ2-4, with 8 bases matching TRBD1. CDR3 length equals 11 residues. Germline assignment: CDR1 MNHEY and CDR2 SVGAGI. V shed 10 bases, J shed 7 bases, and the junction held 3 bases outside the gene matches. CDR3 in amino acids: CAIRQGNIQYF. The CDR3 DNA is TGTGCCATCCGACAGGGGAACATTCAGTACTTC.